What follows is one T cell receptor beta chain and its context. The sample belongs to a study of CD8 T cells in Susac syndrome. The CDR3 runs to 16 residues. CDR1 is SGHNT and CDR2 is YENEEA in the germline V gene. V lost 0 bases and J lost 3; bases outside the gene matches: 1. RNA amounts of about 0.5 to 1 ug underwent reverse transcription with random hexamers. A single record per CDR3 protein comes from TCRdb applying MiXCR to the immunoSEQ multiplex PCR reads. The sample holds under 150,000 distinct CDR3 sequences, 65% to 90% seen once. The chain has TRBV11-3 and TRBJ2-2; 10 nucleotides align to TRBD1. The material sequenced was CD8+ T cells from PBMCs. This clonotype was obtained from a human donor with multiple sclerosis. This chain's CDR3 is CASSLEGTGDTGELFF. The DNA of the CDR3 is TGTGCCAGCAGCTTAGAAGGGACAGGGGACACCGGGGAGCTGTTTTTT.